This entry lists 26 T cell receptor beta chains sequenced from one sample in a study of shared clonotypes between healthy human individuals. Naive-designated CD8 cells lacked CD45RO, were positively enriched for CCR7, and omitted terminally differentiated effector memory CD45RA+ cells. Only in-frame clones appear in the TCRdb table, and some are missing; sequencing was by immunoSEQ multiplex PCR. The table includes approximately 600,000 clones, approximately 95% detected once. Input material: naive CD8+ T cells sorted from blood. The receptors originated from a woman between 25 and 40 years old in good health.

The rearrangement links TRBV19 to TRBJ2-1; D call uncertain. The germline V and J ends were trimmed by 3 bases and 8 bases, with 17 bases remaining between them. The CDR3 has 15 residues. Germline CDR1 LNHDA, CDR2 SQIVND (reference sequence). The CDR3 here is CASSIGVSPIYEQFF. CDR3 sequence (DNA): TGTGCCAGTAGTATCGGAGTATCGCCAATCTATGAGCAGTTCTTC.

V usage is TRBV4-1 and J usage is TRBJ2-7; D unclear. Germline V gives CDR1 MGHRA, CDR2 YSYEKL. Trimming shortened V by 0 bases and J by 1 base, and 19 bases separated the two germline ends. This CDR3 contains 18 residues. CDR3 bases: TGCGCCAGCAGCCAAGACCCCACCGGTCAGAAGAATTCCTACGAGCAGTACTTC. The encoded protein is CASSQDPTGQKNSYEQYF.

This chain uses TRBV11-2 with TRBJ2-7; D ambiguous. V lost 3 bases and J 6 bases, leaving 9 bases between the germline ends. The CDR3 has 12 residues. Per the germline V gene, CDR1 is SGHAT and CDR2 is FQNNGV. The CDR3 sequence is CASSFSSREQYF. CDR3 nucleotides: TGTGCCAGCAGCTTTTCCTCCCGCGAGCAGTACTTC.

The count of this clone is one. The chain has TRBV5-6 and TRBJ1-1; no reliable D call. The CDR3 length is 14 residues. Germline V gives CDR1 SGHDT, CDR2 YYEEEE. Deletions cut 4 bases from V and 4 bases from J, with 14 bases between. Here the CDR3 reads CASSPAWEGTEAFF. Here the CDR3 DNA reads TGTGCCAGCAGCCCGGCATGGGAGGGCACTGAAGCTTTCTTT.

The J gene is TRBJ1-2, the V gene TRBV7-9, with unresolved D. The germline V and J ends were trimmed by 3 bases and 0 bases, with 11 bases remaining between them. The germline CDR1 and CDR2 sequences are SEHNR and FQNEAQ (reference sequence). This CDR3 region has 15 residues. CDR3 amino acids: CASSFLEAANYGYTF. In nucleotides, the CDR3 is TGTGCCAGCAGCTTTCTAGAGGCCGCTAACTATGGCTACACCTTC.

The chain joins TRBV7-6 to TRBJ2-3; a possible D gene is TRBD1 (6 bases). V was trimmed by 1 base and J by 1 base, leaving 9 bases between them. From germline, CDR1 is SGHVS and CDR2 FNYEAQ. The CDR3 is 15 amino acids. The CDR3 DNA reads TGTGCCAGCAGCTTAGGGACAGTAGGCACAGATACGCAGTATTTT. Its protein product is CASSLGTVGTDTQYF.

The chain employs TRBV5-1 and TRBJ2-1; TRBD2 aligns across 12 bases. Germline loops: CDR1 SGHRS, CDR2 YFSETQ. This CDR3 region has 15 residues. V lost 4 bases, J lost 6 bases, and 5 bases stayed unmatched. CDR3 in amino acids: CASSKLAGGFNEQFF. The CDR3 DNA is TGCGCCAGCAGCAAACTAGCGGGAGGTTTCAATGAGCAGTTCTTC.

V is TRBV5-6 and J is TRBJ1-1; unclear D gene. Trimming cost V 1 base and J 7 bases, with 8 bases left between them. The CDR3 extends over 12 amino acids. Germline CDR1 and CDR2: SGHDT and YYEEEE. The CDR3 here is CASSLLGLEAFF. CDR3 coding DNA: TGTGCCAGCAGCTTGTTAGGGCTTGAAGCTTTCTTT.

The sample holds one count of this clone. V usage is TRBV5-6 and J usage is TRBJ2-7, with unresolved D. The germline V gene encodes CDR1 SGHDT and CDR2 YYEEEE. CDR3 size: 14 residues. V was cut by 4 bases and J by 6 bases, with 17 bases left in between. The CDR3 bases are TGTGCCAGCAGCCCCACCGCAGGATTCCTCGAGCAGTACTTC. It specifies CASSPTAGFLEQYF.

The CDR3 loop reads CASSRELMNTEAFF. The DNA for the CDR3 is TGTGCCAGCAGTAGGGAGCTTATGAACACTGAAGCTTTCTTT. V and J are TRBV28 and TRBJ1-1; D unresolved. Germline assignment: CDR1 MDHEN and CDR2 SYDVKM. There are 14 residues in the CDR3. Trimming removed 5 bases from V and 0 bases from J, with 10 bases in between.

V and J are TRBV5-6 and TRBJ2-1; no definite D call. The germline V gene has CDR1 SGHDT and CDR2 YYEEEE. Between the trimmed V and J ends, which lost 2 bases and 6 bases, there was a span of 15 bases. This CDR3 spans 15 amino acids. The CDR3, as DNA: TGTGCCAGCAGCTTCTATGAGGTTTCGGTCAATGAGCAGTTCTTC. This sequence encodes CASSFYEVSVNEQFF.

The V call is TRBV4-2, the J call TRBJ2-6; TRBD1 matches at 7 bases. The CDR3 loop spans 20 amino acids. The J segment lost 0 bases and the V segment lost 3 bases, leaving 14 bases of the junction unmatched. The germline CDR1 and CDR2 sequences are LGHNA and YNFKEQ. As DNA, the CDR3 is TGTGCCAGCAGCCAGGGTCCCGCCGGGACAGTAAGCTCTGGGGCCAACGTCCTGACTTTC. Its translation is CASSQGPAGTVSSGANVLTF.

The chain has TRBV5-4 and TRBJ1-2, with D unresolved. This CDR3 is built from 13 residues. V lost 1 base, J lost 14 bases, and 18 bases lay in between. Germline V gene sequence: CDR1 SGHNT, CDR2 YYREEE (reference sequence). DNA for the CDR3: TGTGCCAGCAGCTTGTGGGGAGGTGGACTGAGAACCTTC. It encodes CASSLWGGGLRTF. Drawing the rest from reference TRBV5-4 and TRBJ1-2, the complete variable domain is ETGVTQSPTHLIKTRGQQVTLRCSSQSGHNTVSWYQQALGQGPQFIFQYYREEENGRGNFPPRFSGLQFPNYSSELNVNALELDDSALYLCASSLWGGGLRTFGSGTRLTVV.

V gene TRBV18 combines with J gene TRBJ2-5, with D perhaps being TRBD1 or TRBD2 (6 bases each). V shed 0 bases and J shed 4 bases, with 12 bases lying between them. Germline V lookup: CDR1 KGHSH, CDR2 LQKENI. The CDR3 loop spans 15 amino acids. The CDR3 DNA is TGTGCCAGCTCACCACCTCTACAGGGAGGAGAGACCCAGTACTTC. Translated, it gives CASSPPLQGGETQYF. The full variable domain, in which reference TRBV18 and TRBJ2-5 provide the parts outside the CDR3, is NAGVMQNPRHLVRRRGQEARLRCSPMKGHSHVYWYRQLPEEGLKFMVYLQKENIIDESGMPKERFSAEFPKEGPSILRIQQVVRGDSAAYFCASSPPLQGGETQYFGPGTRLLVL.

Turning to this clone: Other DNA sequences in the same sample also yield this CDR3. This chain connects TRBV4-1 to TRBJ2-1; 12 bases align to TRBD2. The length of the CDR3 is 14 residues. The V segment lost 6 bases and the J segment 7 bases; nucleotides outside the gene matches: 4. Germline V lookup: CDR1 MGHRA, CDR2 YSYEKL. DNA of the CDR3: TGCGCCAGCAGTTCTCTAGCGGGAGGGAATGAGCAGTTCTTC. This codes for CASSSLAGGNEQFF.

V gene TRBV7-2 combines with J gene TRBJ1-3; tentatively, D is TRBD1 (6 bases). The germline gives CDR1 SGHTA, CDR2 FQGNSA. The CDR3 is made up of 13 amino acids. V gave up 6 bases and J gave up 3 bases, with 9 bases separating them. The CDR3: CASRGHFGNTIYF. DNA of the CDR3: TGTGCCAGCAGGGGACATTTTGGAAACACCATATATTTT.

In nucleotides, the CDR3 is TGTGCCAGCAGCGCGACTTCCGGGGAGGCCCCCGCAGATACGCAGTATTTT. It specifies CASSATSGEAPADTQYF. This sequence joins TRBV7-9 and TRBJ2-3, with D perhaps matching TRBD2 (6 bases). The germline gives CDR1 SEHNR, CDR2 FQNEAQ (reference sequence). This CDR3 has 17 residues. Trimming pared 5 bases from V and 4 bases from J, leaving 22 bases between.

The rearrangement joins TRBV27 to TRBJ2-2, with 14 nucleotides matching TRBD2. Germline CDR1 MNHEY, CDR2 SMNVEV (reference sequence). The trim removed 1 base at V and 6 bases at J, leaving 13 bases unmatched. This CDR3 is 20 amino acids long. For the CDR3, the DNA is TGTGCCAGCAGTTTATTCCCCCGACTAGCGGGAGGGCGGAAGTCCGGGGAGCTGTTTTTT. The encoded protein is CASSLFPRLAGGRKSGELFF.

The V and J genes are TRBV5-1 and TRBJ1-4, with 7 bases fitting TRBD1. V dropped 0 bases and J dropped 6; count of bases not matched to a gene: 11. The CDR3 is 17 residues long. CDR1 and CDR2 (germline): SGHRS, YFSETQ. CDR3 amino acids: CASSLEGASSNYEKLFF. The CDR3 coding sequence is TGCGCCAGCAGCTTGGAGGGGGCGTCGTCCAATTATGAAAAACTGTTTTTT. Together with reference TRBV5-1 and TRBJ1-4, the CDR3 gives the full variable domain: KAGVTQTPRYLIKTRGQQVTLSCSPISGHRSVSWYQQTPGQGLQFLFEYFSETQRNKGNFPGRFSGRQFSNSRSEMNVSTLELGDSALYLCASSLEGASSNYEKLFFGSGTQLSVL.

The rearrangement joins TRBV15 to TRBJ1-1; a possible D gene is TRBD1 (5 bases). Germline loops: CDR1 LNHNV, CDR2 YYDKDF (reference sequence). V lost 5 bases and J 7 bases, leaving 17 bases between the germline ends. The CDR3 is 14 amino acids. The CDR3 nucleotides are TGTGCCACCAGCGTGTACCGGGACGGTTTTGAAGCTTTCTTT. Its translation is CATSVYRDGFEAFF.

This chain connects TRBV5-6 to TRBJ1-5; maybe TRBD1 (5 bases). This CDR3 has 16 residues. With 1 base removed from V and 2 bases from J, the gap between germline ends came to 13 bases. Germline CDR1 and CDR2: SGHDT and YYEEEE. CDR3 DNA sequence: TGTGCCAGCAGCTTGTGGGGCAGGGCTGGCAATCAGCCCCAGCATTTT. It encodes CASSLWGRAGNQPQHF.

The genes are TRBV10-2 and TRBJ2-1; a possible D gene is TRBD1 (6 bases). The germline V and J ends were trimmed by 4 bases and 0 bases, with 10 bases remaining between them. Germline CDR1 WSHSY, CDR2 SAAADI. The CDR3 loop spans 15 amino acids. The CDR3 sequence is CASSAGESSYNEQFF. The CDR3 coding sequence is TGCGCCAGCAGTGCAGGGGAGAGCTCCTACAATGAGCAGTTCTTC.

A single count supports this clone. CDR3 in amino acids: CASSLAGGMGYEQYF. CDR3 in DNA: TGTGCCAGCAGCTTGGCCGGGGGTATGGGATACGAGCAGTACTTC. This rearrangement joins TRBV5-6 to TRBJ2-7, with a possible D match to TRBD2 (6 bases). This CDR3 spans 15 amino acids. Trimming removed 0 bases at V and 4 bases at J, with 14 bases between. Germline CDR1 SGHDT, CDR2 YYEEEE.

This clone appeared a few times. The CDR3 is CASSGMDPGSPGGYGYTF. CDR3 bases: TGTGCCAGCAGCGGGATGGACCCCGGATCCCCGGGCGGCTATGGCTACACCTTC. V is TRBV9 and J is TRBJ1-2; D uncertain. The germline V gene encodes CDR1 SGDLS and CDR2 YYNGEE. Trimming took off 3 bases at V and 4 bases at J, with 25 bases between the two ends. This CDR3 has 18 amino acids. Looking up the rest from reference TRBV9 and TRBJ1-2 gives the full variable domain: DSGVTQTPKHLITATGQRVTLRCSPRSGDLSVYWYQQSLDQGLQFLIQYYNGEERAKGNILERFSAQQFPDLHSELNLSSLELGDSALYFCASSGMDPGSPGGYGYTFGSGTRLTVV.

The rearrangement links TRBV11-2 to TRBJ2-5, with D perhaps given as TRBD1 or TRBD2 (5 bases each). The ends were cut back, 8 bases at V and 11 bases at J, with 15 bases in the middle. The CDR3 has 11 amino acids. Germline CDR1 SGHAT, CDR2 FQNNGV. This CDR3 is CASGTRGEQYF. The CDR3 region has the DNA TGTGCCAGCGGTACTAGGGGAGAGCAGTACTTC.

The rearrangement joins TRBV28 to TRBJ2-7; D gene uncertain. Deletions cut 7 bases from V and 7 bases from J, with 20 bases between. The germline V gene has CDR1 MDHEN and CDR2 SYDVKM. The CDR3 extends over 14 amino acids. This CDR3 reads CASIGPRYFSEQYF. Written as DNA, the CDR3 is TGTGCCAGCATAGGCCCCCGCTACTTCTCTGAGCAGTACTTC.